This T cell receptor (beta chain) comes out of a study of blood T cell repertoires in COVID-19. The authors' processing: Reference gene primer amplification in the assay estimated nucleated cell counts. Profiling relied on immunoSEQ multiplex PCR, and the TCRdb table lists in-frame clones only, not all of them. The DNA gave D and trimming, while V, J and clone size come from that table. The repertoire holds under 250,000 clones, with about nine tenths as singletons. CDR1 and CDR2 from the germline V gene are SGHAT and FQNNGV. Trimming removed 5 bases from V and 1 base from J; junction bases left unmatched: 9. This CDR3 spans 17 amino acids.

The TCR sequence derives from a man aged 25 to 40 with COVID-19, enrolled during active disease. Sequenced input: peripheral blood. V usage is TRBV11-2 and J usage is TRBJ2-5; 11 bases are a match to TRBD2. Here the CDR3 reads CASSLSLAGELQETQYF. As DNA, the CDR3 is TGTGCCAGCAGCCTCTCACTAGCGGGGGAGCTCCAAGAGACCCAGTACTTC.